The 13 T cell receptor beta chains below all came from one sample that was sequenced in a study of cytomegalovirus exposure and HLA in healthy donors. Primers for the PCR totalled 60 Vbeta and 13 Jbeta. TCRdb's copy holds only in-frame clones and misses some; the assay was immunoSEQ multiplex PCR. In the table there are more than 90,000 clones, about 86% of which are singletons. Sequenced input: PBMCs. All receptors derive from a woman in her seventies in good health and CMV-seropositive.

The CDR3 DNA is TGCGCCAGCAGCCCTTCGGCCACGTCAGGTACTGAGCAGTTCTTC. Its protein is CASSPSATSGTEQFF. The V and J genes are TRBV5-1 and TRBJ2-1; D call uncertain. The CDR3 loop spans 15 amino acids. The V end was cut by 4 bases, the J end by 9 bases, with 20 bases between. Looked up from germline, CDR1 is SGHRS and CDR2 is YFSETQ.

The CDR3 sequence is CASSLGQGRGYGYTF. The CDR3 DNA follows: TGTGCCAGCAGCCTAGGACAGGGCAGGGGATATGGCTACACCTTC. The rearrangement joins TRBV25-1 to TRBJ1-2, with 8 bases identical to TRBD1. CDR1 is MGHDK and CDR2 is SYGVNS in the germline V gene. The CDR3 has 15 residues. V lost 6 bases, J lost 5 bases, and 11 bases stayed unmatched.

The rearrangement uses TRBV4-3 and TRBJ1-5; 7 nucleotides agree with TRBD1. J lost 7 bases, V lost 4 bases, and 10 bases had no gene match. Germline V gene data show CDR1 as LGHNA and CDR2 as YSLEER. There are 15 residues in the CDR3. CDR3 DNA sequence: TGCGCCAGCAGCCGATTCCTAGGGGGCGACCAGCCCCAGCATTTT. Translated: CASSRFLGGDQPQHF.

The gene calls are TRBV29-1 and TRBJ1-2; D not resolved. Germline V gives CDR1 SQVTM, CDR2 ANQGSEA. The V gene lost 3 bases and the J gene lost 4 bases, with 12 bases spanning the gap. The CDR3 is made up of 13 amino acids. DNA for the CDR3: TGCAGCGTTGATCGTGGCCAGTTCTATGGCTACACCTTC. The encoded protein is CSVDRGQFYGYTF.

The CDR3 here is CASKVLLAGDIGELFF. The CDR3, as DNA: TGTGCCAGTAAGGTGTTACTAGCGGGAGATATCGGGGAGCTGTTTTTT. V gene TRBV19 combines with J gene TRBJ2-2; TRBD2 matches 11 bases. The CDR3 is made up of 16 amino acids. The junction had 11 bases not matched to a gene; V was cut back by 7 bases and J by 7 bases. Germline CDR1 reads LNHDA; CDR2 reads SQIVND (reference sequence).

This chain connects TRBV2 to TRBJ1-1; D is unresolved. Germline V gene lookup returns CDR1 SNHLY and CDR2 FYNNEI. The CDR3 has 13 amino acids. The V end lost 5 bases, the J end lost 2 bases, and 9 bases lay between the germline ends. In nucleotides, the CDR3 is TGTGCCAGCAGTCCGAGAACTAACACTGAAGCTTTCTTT. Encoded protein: CASSPRTNTEAFF.

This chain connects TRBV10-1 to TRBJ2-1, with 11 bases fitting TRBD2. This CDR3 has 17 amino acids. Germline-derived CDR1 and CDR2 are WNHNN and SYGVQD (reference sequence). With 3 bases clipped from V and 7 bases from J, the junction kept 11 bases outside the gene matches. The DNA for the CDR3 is TGCGCCAGCAGTGATATAGCGGGAGGGTATACAAGAAATGAGCAGTTCTTC. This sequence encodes CASSDIAGGYTRNEQFF.

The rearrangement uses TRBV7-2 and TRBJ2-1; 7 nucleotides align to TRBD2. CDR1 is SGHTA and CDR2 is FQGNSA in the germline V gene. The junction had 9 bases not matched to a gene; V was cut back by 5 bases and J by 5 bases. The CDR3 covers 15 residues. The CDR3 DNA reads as TGTGCCAGCAGCGTGGGTAGCGGGCCAAACAATGAGCAGTTCTTC. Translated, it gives CASSVGSGPNNEQFF.

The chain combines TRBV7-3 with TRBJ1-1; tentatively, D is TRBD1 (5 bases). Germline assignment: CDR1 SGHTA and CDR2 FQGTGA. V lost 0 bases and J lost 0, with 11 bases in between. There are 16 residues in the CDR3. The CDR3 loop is CASSLTGVGLNTEAFF. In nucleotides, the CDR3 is TGTGCCAGCAGCTTAACAGGGGTCGGGTTGAACACTGAAGCTTTCTTT.

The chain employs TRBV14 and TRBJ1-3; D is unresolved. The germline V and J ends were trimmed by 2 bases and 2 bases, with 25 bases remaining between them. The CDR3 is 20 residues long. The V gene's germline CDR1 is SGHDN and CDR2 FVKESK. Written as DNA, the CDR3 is TGTGCCAGCAGCCAAAGATCCCCAGGAGACGGGAGGTCTGCTGGAAACACCATATATTTT. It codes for CASSQRSPGDGRSAGNTIYF.

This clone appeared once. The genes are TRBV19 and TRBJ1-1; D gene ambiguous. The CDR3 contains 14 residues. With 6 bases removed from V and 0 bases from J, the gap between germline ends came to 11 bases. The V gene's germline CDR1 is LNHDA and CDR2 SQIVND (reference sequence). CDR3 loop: CASRNSGMNTEAFF. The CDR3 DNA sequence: TGTGCCAGTAGAAACAGCGGTATGAACACTGAAGCTTTCTTT.

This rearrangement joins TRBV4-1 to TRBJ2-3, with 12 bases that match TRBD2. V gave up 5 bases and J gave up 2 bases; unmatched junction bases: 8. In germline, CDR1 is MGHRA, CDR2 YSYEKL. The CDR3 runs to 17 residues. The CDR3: CASSDLAGGGSTDTQYF. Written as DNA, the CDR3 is TGCGCCAGCAGCGATCTAGCGGGAGGGGGTTCCACAGATACGCAGTATTTT.

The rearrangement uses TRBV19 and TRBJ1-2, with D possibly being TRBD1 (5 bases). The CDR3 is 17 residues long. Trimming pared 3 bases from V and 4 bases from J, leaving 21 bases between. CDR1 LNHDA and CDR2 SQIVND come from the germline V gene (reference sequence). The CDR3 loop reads CASSMGGPGRRGYGYTF. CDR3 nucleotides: TGTGCCAGTAGTATGGGTGGCCCCGGCAGGAGGGGCTATGGCTACACCTTC. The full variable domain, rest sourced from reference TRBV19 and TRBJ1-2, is DGGITQSPKYLFRKEGQNVTLSCEQNLNHDAMYWYRQDPGQGLRLIYYSQIVNDFQKGDIAEGYSVSREKKESFPLTVTSAQKNPTAFYLCASSMGGPGRRGYGYTFGSGTRLTVV.